The 5 T cell receptor beta chains below all came from one sample that was sequenced in a study of T cell changes during pregnancy in multiple sclerosis. Assay: immunoSEQ multiplex PCR; the TCRdb copy retains only in-frame clones and omits some. The profile shows roughly 100,000 clones, 75% to 95% of them singletons. This specimen was peripheral blood, taken in the second trimester of pregnancy. The receptors were gathered from a female donor in good health, enrolled as a control in a pregnancy study.

The chain carries TRBV28 and TRBJ2-7, with D unresolved. The CDR3 covers 13 residues. V lost 2 bases, J lost 3 bases, and 8 bases lay in between. Per germline, CDR1 MDHEN and CDR2 SYDVKM. This CDR3 reads CASSLALGYEQYF. The CDR3 bases are TGTGCCAGCAGTTTAGCCCTAGGCTACGAGCAGTACTTC.

The CDR3 sequence: CASSLSVGGAKTEAFF. The CDR3 bases are TGTGCCAGCAGTTTATCGGTAGGGGGGGCAAAAACTGAAGCTTTCTTT. The V and J genes are TRBV27 and TRBJ1-1; perhaps TRBD1 as D (6 bases). Germline-derived CDR1 and CDR2 are MNHEY and SMNVEV (reference sequence). There are 16 residues in the CDR3. Trimming removed 0 bases from V and 5 bases from J, with 16 bases in between.

V and J are TRBV5-6 and TRBJ1-1; tentative D call: TRBD1 (5 bases). V was cut by 4 bases and J by 0 bases, with 13 bases left in between. CDR1 SGHDT and CDR2 YYEEEE come from the germline V gene. CDR3 length: 15 amino acids. The CDR3 region is CASSPPGLMNTEAFF. As DNA, the CDR3 is TGTGCCAGCAGCCCGCCGGGACTCATGAACACTGAAGCTTTCTTT.

The CDR3 reads CASSSLQGRDYGYTF. The CDR3 DNA sequence: TGTGCCAGCAGCTCACTGCAGGGGAGGGACTATGGCTACACCTTC. This chain joins TRBV7-9 and TRBJ1-2, with D maybe TRBD1 (6 bases). There are 15 residues in the CDR3. The V and J ends lost 4 bases and 3 bases respectively, with 15 bases between them. The V gene's germline CDR1 is SEHNR and CDR2 FQNEAQ (reference sequence).

V gene TRBV19 combines with J gene TRBJ1-3; perhaps TRBD1 as D (6 bases). The CDR3 runs 14 residues. Germline loops: CDR1 LNHDA, CDR2 SQIVND (reference sequence). V shed 3 bases and J shed 2 bases, with 8 bases lying between them. CDR3 region: CASSITGTGNTIYF. The CDR3 DNA follows: TGTGCCAGTAGTATTACAGGGACTGGAAACACCATATATTTT.